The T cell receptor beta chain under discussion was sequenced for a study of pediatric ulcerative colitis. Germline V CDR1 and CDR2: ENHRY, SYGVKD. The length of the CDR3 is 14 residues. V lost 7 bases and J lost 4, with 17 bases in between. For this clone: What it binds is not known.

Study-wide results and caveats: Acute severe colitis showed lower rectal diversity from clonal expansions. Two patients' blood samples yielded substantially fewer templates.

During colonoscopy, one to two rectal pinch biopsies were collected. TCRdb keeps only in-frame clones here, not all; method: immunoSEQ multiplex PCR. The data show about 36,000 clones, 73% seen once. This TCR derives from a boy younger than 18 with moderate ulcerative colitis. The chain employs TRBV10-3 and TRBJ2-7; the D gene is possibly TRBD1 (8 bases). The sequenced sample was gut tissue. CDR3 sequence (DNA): TGTGCCATCACCCCGACAGGGGAGGGATACGAGCAGTACTTC. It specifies CAITPTGEGYEQYF.